Following are 18 T cell receptor beta chains from one sample sequenced in a study of T cell changes during pregnancy in multiple sclerosis. The repertoire was sequenced with immunoSEQ multiplex PCR; TCRdb's copy has only in-frame clones and lacks some. The profile covers about 41,000 clones, with around nine tenths appearing a single time and 6% to 7% taken by the ten largest. The sample here was CD8+ T cells from peripheral blood mononuclear cells, taken in the third trimester of pregnancy. The receptors derive from a female donor with multiple sclerosis, enrolled in a pregnancy study.

The V call is TRBV7-2, the J call TRBJ2-7; 7 positions match TRBD2. CDR1 SGHTA and CDR2 FQGNSA come from the germline V gene. The CDR3 is made up of 15 amino acids. The junction had 10 bases not matched to a gene; V was cut back by 5 bases and J by 3 bases. The CDR3 is CASSTGLVSSYEQYF. The DNA for the CDR3 is TGTGCCAGCAGCACTGGACTAGTGTCAAGCTACGAGCAGTACTTC. The complete variable domain, with remaining parts taken from reference TRBV7-2 and TRBJ2-7, reads GAGVSQSPSNKVTEKGKDVELRCDPISGHTALYWYRQSLGQGLEFLIYFQGNSAPDKSGLPSDRFSAERTGGSVSTLTIQRTQQEDSAVYLCASSTGLVSSYEQYFGPGTRLTVT.

This chain joins TRBV5-1 and TRBJ2-5; D possibly corresponds to TRBD1 (5 bases). The end of the DNA aligns better with TRBJ2-7, so the J call may be wrong. The V gene's germline CDR1 is SGHRS and CDR2 YFSETQ. This CDR3 is 17 amino acids long. The CDR3 sequence is CASSLVFAGHSSYEQYF. The CDR3 coding sequence is TGCGCCAGCAGCTTGGTTTTCGCCGGACACAGCTCCTACGAGCAGTACTTC.

The chain links TRBV7-8 to TRBJ2-1; unclear D gene. V was clipped by 5 bases and J by 2 bases, with 7 bases between them. Germline V gene lookup returns CDR1 SGHVS and CDR2 FQNEAQ. The CDR3 totals 13 residues. The CDR3: CASSPQTYNEQFF. CDR3 DNA: TGTGCCAGCAGCCCCCAGACCTACAATGAGCAGTTCTTC.

This CDR3 reads CASTRTGETGELFF. CDR3 nucleotide sequence: TGTGCCAGCACCCGGACAGGGGAGACCGGGGAGCTGTTTTTT. V and J are TRBV6-1 and TRBJ2-2; 9 bases match TRBD1. In germline, CDR1 is MNHNS, CDR2 SASEGT. V dropped 7 bases and J dropped 5; count of bases not matched to a gene: 5. The CDR3 contains 14 residues.

The chain couples TRBV19 to TRBJ1-1; D gene uncertain. Germline loops: CDR1 LNHDA, CDR2 SQIVND (reference sequence). The germline V and J ends were trimmed by 10 bases and 1 base, with 10 bases remaining between them. The CDR3 length is 12 residues. This chain's CDR3 is CATREGNTEAFF. The CDR3 region has the DNA TGTGCCACCAGAGAGGGGAACACTGAAGCTTTCTTT.

V gene TRBV4-1 combines with J gene TRBJ1-2, with 7 bases aligning to TRBD1. The V and J ends lost 3 bases and 2 bases, in that order; junction bases with no gene match: 9. CDR3 size: 16 residues. CDR1 is MGHRA and CDR2 is YSYEKL in the germline V gene. CDR3 bases: TGCGCCAGCAGCCAGCCCCCGGACAGGAAAAACTATGGCTACACCTTC. Amino acids: CASSQPPDRKNYGYTF.

The chain combines TRBV28 with TRBJ1-4; TRBD1 aligns across 8 bases. The CDR3 has 16 residues. The V gene's germline CDR1 is MDHEN and CDR2 SYDVKM. The V gene end was trimmed by 5 bases and the J gene end by 0 bases; junction bases not matched to a gene: 5. The CDR3 protein is CASSQGAFTTNEKLFF. DNA of the CDR3: TGTGCCAGCAGTCAGGGGGCGTTTACAACTAATGAAAAACTGTTTTTT. Looking up the rest from reference TRBV28 and TRBJ1-4 gives the full variable domain: DVKVTQSSRYLVKRTGEKVFLECVQDMDHENMFWYRQDPGLGLRLIYFSYDVKMKEKGDIPEGYSVSREKKERFSLILESASTNQTSMYLCASSQGAFTTNEKLFFGSGTQLSVL.

The chain is built from TRBV7-9 and TRBJ1-2; 7 bases fit TRBD1. The CDR3 runs to 18 residues. The V segment lost 1 base and the J segment 7 bases; nucleotides outside the gene matches: 18. CDR1 SEHNR and CDR2 FQNEAQ come from the germline V gene (reference sequence). The CDR3 DNA reads as TGTGCCAGCAGCTTAGGGGGGCGTAACAGGGGAAGGTATGCTGGCTACACCTTC. This encodes CASSLGGRNRGRYAGYTF.

This clone was picked up one time. The chain combines TRBV11-2 with TRBJ2-1; 7 nucleotides line up with TRBD1. The CDR3 spans 15 residues. CDR1 and CDR2 from the germline V gene are SGHAT and FQNNGV. J was trimmed by 5 bases and V by 3 bases; bases with no gene match: 7. CDR3 sequence reads: CASSLETGSNNEQFF. The DNA of the CDR3 is TGTGCCAGCAGCTTGGAGACAGGGAGCAACAATGAGCAGTTCTTC.

The chain links TRBV19 to TRBJ2-1; 10 bases are a match to TRBD2. Germline V gene data show CDR1 as LNHDA and CDR2 as SQIVND (reference sequence). V dropped 5 bases and J dropped 8; count of bases not matched to a gene: 6. The CDR3 loop spans 14 amino acids. The CDR3 region has the DNA TGTGCCAGTAGTGGAAGGCTAGCGGGAGATGAGCAGTTCTTC. It is translated as CASSGRLAGDEQFF.

The J gene is TRBJ2-7, the V gene TRBV27; 7 positions match TRBD2. Unmatched junction bases numbered 3, after V lost 0 bases and J lost 4 bases. The CDR3 runs 14 residues. The germline CDR1 and CDR2 sequences are MNHEY and SMNVEV (reference sequence). CDR3 protein: CASSLSPSGYEQYF. CDR3 DNA sequence: TGTGCCAGCAGTTTATCGCCTAGCGGTTACGAGCAGTACTTC.

The V call is TRBV5-8, the J call TRBJ2-1; TRBD2 matches 12 bases. Trimming at V came to 4 bases and at J to 0 bases, leaving 8 bases not matched to a gene. CDR3 length: 18 residues. The germline V gene has CDR1 SGHTS and CDR2 YDEGEE. In DNA, the CDR3 is TGTGCCAGCAGCGCCGGACTAGCGGGGATCGGCTCCTACAATGAGCAGTTCTTC. It codes for CASSAGLAGIGSYNEQFF.

This sequence joins TRBV5-6 and TRBJ2-6; D is unresolved. V was pared by 5 bases and J by 0 bases, with 6 bases between. Germline lookup yields CDR1 SGHDT and CDR2 YYEEEE. The CDR3 is 14 residues long. The CDR3 DNA follows: TGTGCCAGCAGACATTTCTCTGGGGCCAACGTCCTGACTTTC. This translates into CASRHFSGANVLTF.

V and J are TRBV9 and TRBJ2-2, with 11 bases fitting TRBD2. V lost 5 bases and J lost 7; bases outside the gene matches: 4. CDR3 length equals 14 residues. Germline CDR1 SGDLS, CDR2 YYNGEE. CDR3 residues: CASSNSGRGGELFF. The CDR3 DNA follows: TGTGCCAGCAGTAATAGCGGGAGGGGCGGGGAGCTGTTTTTT.

This clone was seen a handful of times. The chain links TRBV5-4 to TRBJ1-1; 7 nucleotides match TRBD1. The V gene's germline CDR1 is SGHNT and CDR2 YYREEE (reference sequence). The CDR3 runs 15 residues. With 5 bases clipped from V and 1 base from J, the junction kept 8 bases outside the gene matches. The CDR3, as DNA: TGTGCCAGCAGTCACCCGACAGGGTCGAACACTGAAGCTTTCTTT. Translating it yields CASSHPTGSNTEAFF.

The chain combines TRBV6-4 with TRBJ2-3; 10 nucleotides align to TRBD1. This CDR3 region has 15 residues. V shed 0 bases, J shed 4 bases, and the junction held 1 base outside the gene matches. Germline assignment: CDR1 MRHNA and CDR2 SNTAGT. CDR3 sequence (DNA): TGTGCCAGCAGTGACTCGACAGGGGGCCCAGATACGCAGTATTTT. This codes for CASSDSTGGPDTQYF.

The chain links TRBV7-2 to TRBJ2-1; perhaps TRBD1 as D (5 bases). V gave up 1 base and J gave up 1 base, with 8 bases separating them. This CDR3 is 15 amino acids long. Germline CDR1 is SGHTA and CDR2 is FQGNSA. CDR3 sequence: CASSLVTGSYNEQFF. The CDR3 DNA is TGTGCCAGCAGCTTAGTCACAGGTTCCTACAATGAGCAGTTCTTC. Full variable domain (rest looked up from reference TRBV7-2 and TRBJ2-1): GAGVSQSPSNKVTEKGKDVELRCDPISGHTALYWYRQSLGQGLEFLIYFQGNSAPDKSGLPSDRFSAERTGGSVSTLTIQRTQQEDSAVYLCASSLVTGSYNEQFFGPGTRLTVL.

As concerns this clone: In the same sample, other DNA sequences code for this CDR3. The CDR3 loop reads CASSLGPGGLYNEQFF. CDR3 bases: TGTGCCAGCAGCTTGGGCCCAGGGGGACTTTACAATGAGCAGTTCTTC. J is TRBJ2-1 and V is TRBV11-3; TRBD1 is a possible D gene (7 bases). Trimming removed 3 bases from V and 4 bases from J, with 16 bases in between. CDR1 and CDR2 (germline): SGHNT, YENEEA. The CDR3 is made up of 16 amino acids.